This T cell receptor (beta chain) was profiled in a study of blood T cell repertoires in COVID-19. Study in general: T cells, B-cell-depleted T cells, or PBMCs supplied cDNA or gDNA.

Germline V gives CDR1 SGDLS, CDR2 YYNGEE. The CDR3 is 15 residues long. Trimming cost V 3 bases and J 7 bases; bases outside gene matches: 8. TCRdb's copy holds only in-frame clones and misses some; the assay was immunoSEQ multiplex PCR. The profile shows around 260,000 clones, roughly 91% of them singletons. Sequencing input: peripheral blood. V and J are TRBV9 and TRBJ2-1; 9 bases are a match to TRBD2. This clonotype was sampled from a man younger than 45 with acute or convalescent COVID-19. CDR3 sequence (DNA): TGTGCCAGCAGCGCCCTAGCGGGAAATATTAATGAGCAGTTCTTC. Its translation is CASSALAGNINEQFF.